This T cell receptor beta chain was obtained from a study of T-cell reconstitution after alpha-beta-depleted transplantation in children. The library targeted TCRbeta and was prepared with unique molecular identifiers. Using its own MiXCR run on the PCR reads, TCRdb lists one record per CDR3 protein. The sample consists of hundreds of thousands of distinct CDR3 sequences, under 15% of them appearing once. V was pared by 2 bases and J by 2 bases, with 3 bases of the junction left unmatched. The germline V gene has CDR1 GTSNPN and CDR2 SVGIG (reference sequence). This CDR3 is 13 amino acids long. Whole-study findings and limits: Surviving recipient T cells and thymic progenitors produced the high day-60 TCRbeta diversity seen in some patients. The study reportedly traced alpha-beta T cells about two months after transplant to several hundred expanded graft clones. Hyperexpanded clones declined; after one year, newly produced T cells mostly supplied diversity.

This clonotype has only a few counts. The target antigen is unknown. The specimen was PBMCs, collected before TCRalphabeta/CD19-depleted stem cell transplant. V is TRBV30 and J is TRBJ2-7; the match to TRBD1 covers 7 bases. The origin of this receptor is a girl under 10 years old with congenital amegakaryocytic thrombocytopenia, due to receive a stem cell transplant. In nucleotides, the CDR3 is TGTGCCTGGAGTCCAGGGGGTACCTACGAGCAGTACTTC. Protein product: CAWSPGGTYEQYF.